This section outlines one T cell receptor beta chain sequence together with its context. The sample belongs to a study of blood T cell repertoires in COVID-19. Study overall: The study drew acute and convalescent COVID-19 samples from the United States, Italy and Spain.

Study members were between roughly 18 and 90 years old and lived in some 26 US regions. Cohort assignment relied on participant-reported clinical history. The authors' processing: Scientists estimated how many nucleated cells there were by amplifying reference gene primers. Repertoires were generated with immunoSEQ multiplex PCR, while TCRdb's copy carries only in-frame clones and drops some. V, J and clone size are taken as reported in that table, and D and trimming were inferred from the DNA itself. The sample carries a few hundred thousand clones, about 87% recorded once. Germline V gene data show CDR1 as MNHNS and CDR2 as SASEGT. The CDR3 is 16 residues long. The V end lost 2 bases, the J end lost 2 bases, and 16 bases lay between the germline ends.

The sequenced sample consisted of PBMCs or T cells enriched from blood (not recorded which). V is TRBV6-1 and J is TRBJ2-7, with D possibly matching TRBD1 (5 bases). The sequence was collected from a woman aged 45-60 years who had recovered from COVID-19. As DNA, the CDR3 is TGTGCCAGCAGTGAACCCCCTCCCCAAGGGGCCTACGAGCAGTACTTC. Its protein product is CASSEPPPQGAYEQYF.